These 16 T cell receptor beta chains came from one sample sequenced in a study of monozygotic twins with inflammatory bowel disease. Using the 5' RACE reads, TCRdb records one entry per CDR3 protein without DNA. This repertoire includes approximately 150,000 distinct CDR3 sequences. Specimen: blood. These receptors all come from a human donor with ulcerative colitis or Crohn's disease, or a healthy co-twin of an affected twin (not recorded which).

The chain recombines TRBV6-2 or TRBV6-3 with TRBJ1-2; there is no DNA to check the TCRdb D call of TRBD1. Germline V gene lookup returns CDR1 MNHEY and CDR2 SVGEGT. The CDR3 loop spans 17 amino acids. CDR3 residues: CASSYSTQTGFNYGYTF.

This sequence joins TRBV7-8 and TRBJ2-7; TCRdb gives TRBD1 as the D gene, but with no DNA this cannot be confirmed. Looked up from germline, CDR1 is SGHVS and CDR2 is FQNEAQ. The CDR3 is 14 residues long. CDR3 in amino acids: CASSPGVGPYEQYF.

The genes are TRBV7-9 and TRBJ2-1; TCRdb names TRBD1, which stays unverified in the absence of DNA. The CDR3 spans 13 residues. Germline V gene data show CDR1 as SEHNR and CDR2 as FQNEAQ (reference sequence). Here the CDR3 reads CASSLERIPKTFF.

V gene TRBV6-7 combines with J gene TRBJ2-4; TCRdb's D call, TRBD1, is unchecked because there is no DNA. TRBV6-7 is treated as an ORF (open reading frame) with a function not yet certain. This CDR3 has 19 amino acids. The CDR3 sequence: CASLVREQAILLAKNIQYF.

V usage is TRBV24-1 and J usage is TRBJ2-1; the D call of TRBD1 rests on TCRdb alone, since no DNA is present to check it. The germline CDR1 and CDR2 sequences are KGHDR and SFDVKD. This CDR3 region has 15 residues. Here the CDR3 reads CATSDLGQGDNEQFF.

V usage is TRBV6-5 and J usage is TRBJ2-1; TCRdb lists TRBD1, though no DNA is available to test this call. CDR3 length: 16 amino acids. Germline CDR1 is MNHEY and CDR2 is SVGAGI. CDR3 amino acids: CASSLIGTDAFNEQFF.

The chain combines TRBV15 with TRBJ2-7; TCRdb names TRBD1, which stays unverified in the absence of DNA. The CDR3 length is 14 residues. Germline lookup yields CDR1 LNHNV and CDR2 YYDKDF (reference sequence). The CDR3 loop reads CATSRDATGGKQYF. Full variable domain (outside the CDR3, taken from reference TRBV15 and TRBJ2-7): DAMVIQNPRYQVTQFGKPVTLSCSQTLNHNVMYWYQQKSSQAPKLLFHYYDKDFNNEADTPDNFQSRRPNTSFCFLDIRSPGLGDTAMYLCATSRDATGGKQYFGPGTRLTVT.

This chain uses TRBV7-9 with TRBJ2-1; there is no DNA to check the TCRdb D call of TRBD1. This CDR3 spans 14 amino acids. CDR1 is SEHNR and CDR2 is FQNEAQ in the germline V gene (reference sequence). CDR3 amino acids: CASSSWTGDNEQFF. The full variable domain, with the rest looked up from reference TRBV7-9 and TRBJ2-1, is DTGVSQNPRHKITKRGQNVTFRCDPISEHNRLYWYRQTLGQGPEFLTYFQNEAQLEKSRLLSDRFSAERPKGSFSTLEIQRTEQGDSAMYLCASSSWTGDNEQFFGPGTRLTVL.

The V gene is TRBV20-1, the J gene TRBJ2-5; TCRdb proposes TRBD2, but this gene call is untestable without DNA. The germline V gene encodes CDR1 DFQATT and CDR2 SNEGSKA (reference sequence). The CDR3 sequence is 13 residues long. The CDR3 region is CSAALAVQETQYF.

The chain's CDR3 is CSARTFLELNTEAFF. This chain links TRBV20-1 with TRBJ1-1. The CDR3 sequence is 15 residues long. CDR1 DFQATT and CDR2 SNEGSKA come from the germline V gene (reference sequence).

This chain connects TRBV12-3 or TRBV12-4 to TRBJ2-1; the TCRdb call, TRBD1, lacks DNA for checking. The CDR3 is 16 amino acids. This CDR3 is CASSRGLGQGLDEQFF.

The CDR3 here is CSVEIRGEGNKETQYF. The J gene is TRBJ2-5, the V gene TRBV29-1; the TCRdb D gene call, TRBD2, has no DNA to confirm it. The CDR3 is made up of 16 amino acids. The germline CDR1 and CDR2 sequences are SQVTM and ANQGSEA.

The chain has TRBV10-3 and TRBJ2-1; as DNA is missing, the TRBD2 call by TCRdb cannot be tested. This CDR3 has 17 residues. The germline CDR1 and CDR2 sequences are ENHRY and SYGVKD. CDR3 protein: CAISESGLAGVNNEQFF.

This rearrangement joins TRBV28 to TRBJ1-5. The CDR3 totals 11 residues. Germline CDR1 and CDR2: MDHEN and SYDVKM. The CDR3 loop reads CATSQVQPQHF.

The chain is built from TRBV20-1 and TRBJ1-4. CDR3 length: 13 amino acids. CDR1 DFQATT and CDR2 SNEGSKA come from the germline V gene (reference sequence). The CDR3 protein is CSASFGRSEKLFF.

The V gene is TRBV6-1, the J gene TRBJ2-7; TCRdb calls TRBD1, which cannot be checked without DNA. The CDR3 covers 16 residues. Germline V CDR1 and CDR2: MNHNS, SASEGT. The CDR3 here is CASSPPPDRGLYEQYF.